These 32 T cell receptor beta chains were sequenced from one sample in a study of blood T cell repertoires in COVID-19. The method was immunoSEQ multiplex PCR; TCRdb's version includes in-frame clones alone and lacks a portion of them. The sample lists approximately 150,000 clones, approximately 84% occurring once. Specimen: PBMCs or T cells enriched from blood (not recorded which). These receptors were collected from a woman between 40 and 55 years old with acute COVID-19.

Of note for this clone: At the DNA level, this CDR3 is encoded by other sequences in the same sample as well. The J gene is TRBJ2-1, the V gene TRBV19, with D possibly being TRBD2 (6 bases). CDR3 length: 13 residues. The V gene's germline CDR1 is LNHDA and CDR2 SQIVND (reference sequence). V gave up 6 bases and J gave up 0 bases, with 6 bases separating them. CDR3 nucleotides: TGTGCCAGTAGCGGGAGCTCCTACAATGAGCAGTTCTTC. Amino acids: CASSGSSYNEQFF.

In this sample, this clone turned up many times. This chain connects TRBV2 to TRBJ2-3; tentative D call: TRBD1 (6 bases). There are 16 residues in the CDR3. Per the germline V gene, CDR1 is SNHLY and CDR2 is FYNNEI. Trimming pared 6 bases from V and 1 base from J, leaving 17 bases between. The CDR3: CASSDGTNLGTDTQYF. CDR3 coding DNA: TGTGCCAGCAGCGACGGGACAAACCTGGGCACAGATACGCAGTATTTT.

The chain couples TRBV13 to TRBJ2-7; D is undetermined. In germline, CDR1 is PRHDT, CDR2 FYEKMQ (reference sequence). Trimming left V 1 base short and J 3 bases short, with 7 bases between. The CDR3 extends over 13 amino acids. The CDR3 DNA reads TGTGCCAGCAGCTTAGATTCCGGCTACGAGCAGTACTTC. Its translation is CASSLDSGYEQYF.

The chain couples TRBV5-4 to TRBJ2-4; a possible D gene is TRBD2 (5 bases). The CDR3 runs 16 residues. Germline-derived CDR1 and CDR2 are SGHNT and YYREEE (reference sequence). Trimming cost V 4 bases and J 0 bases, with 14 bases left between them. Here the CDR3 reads CASSPGVSLAKNIQYF. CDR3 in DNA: TGTGCCAGCAGCCCCGGGGTTTCCCTAGCCAAAAACATTCAGTACTTC.

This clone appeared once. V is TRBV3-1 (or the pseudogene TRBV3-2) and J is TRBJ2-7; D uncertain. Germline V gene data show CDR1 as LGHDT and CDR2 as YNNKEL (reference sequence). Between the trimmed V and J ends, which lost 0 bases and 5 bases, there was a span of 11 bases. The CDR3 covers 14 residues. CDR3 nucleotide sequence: TGTGCCAGCAGCCAAGATGACTCATCAGACGAGCAGTACGTC. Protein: CASSQDDSSDEQYV.

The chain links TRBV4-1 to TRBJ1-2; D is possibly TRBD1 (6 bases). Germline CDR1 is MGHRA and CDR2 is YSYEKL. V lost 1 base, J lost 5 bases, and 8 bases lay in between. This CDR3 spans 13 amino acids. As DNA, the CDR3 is TGCGCCAGCAGCCAAGCACAGGGTTATGGCTACACCTTC. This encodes CASSQAQGYGYTF.

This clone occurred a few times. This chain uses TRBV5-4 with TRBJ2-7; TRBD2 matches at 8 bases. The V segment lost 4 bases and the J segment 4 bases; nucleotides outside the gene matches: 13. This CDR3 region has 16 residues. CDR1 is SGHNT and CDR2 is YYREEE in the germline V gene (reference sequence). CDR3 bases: TGTGCCAGCAGCCTGGGAGCGGGGGACGACGTTTACGAGCAGTACTTC. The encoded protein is CASSLGAGDDVYEQYF.

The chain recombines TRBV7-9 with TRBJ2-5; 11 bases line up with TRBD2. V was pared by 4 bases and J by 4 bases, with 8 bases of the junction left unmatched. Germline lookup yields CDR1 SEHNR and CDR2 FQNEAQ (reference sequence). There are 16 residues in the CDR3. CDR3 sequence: CASSWNSGRARETQYF. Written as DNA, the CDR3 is TGTGCCAGCAGCTGGAATAGCGGGAGGGCTAGAGAGACCCAGTACTTC.

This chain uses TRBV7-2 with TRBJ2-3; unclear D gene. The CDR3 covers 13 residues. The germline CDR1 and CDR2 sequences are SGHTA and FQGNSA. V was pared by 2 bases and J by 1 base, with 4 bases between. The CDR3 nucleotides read TGTGCCAGCAGCTTACTAGGCACAGATACGCAGTATTTT. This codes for CASSLLGTDTQYF.

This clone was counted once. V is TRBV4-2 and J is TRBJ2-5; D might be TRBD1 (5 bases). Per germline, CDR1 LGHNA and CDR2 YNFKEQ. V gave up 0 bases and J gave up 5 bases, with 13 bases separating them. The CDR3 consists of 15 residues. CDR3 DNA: TGTGCCAGCAGCCAAGATGGGGCACGCCCGGAGACCCAGTACTTC. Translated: CASSQDGARPETQYF.

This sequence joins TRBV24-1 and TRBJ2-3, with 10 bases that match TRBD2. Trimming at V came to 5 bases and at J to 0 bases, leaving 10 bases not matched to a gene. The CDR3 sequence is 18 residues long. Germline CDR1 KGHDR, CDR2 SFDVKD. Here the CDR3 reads CATSARPYSGRSTDTQYF. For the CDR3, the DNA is TGTGCCACCAGTGCCCGTCCCTATAGCGGGAGGAGCACAGATACGCAGTATTTT.

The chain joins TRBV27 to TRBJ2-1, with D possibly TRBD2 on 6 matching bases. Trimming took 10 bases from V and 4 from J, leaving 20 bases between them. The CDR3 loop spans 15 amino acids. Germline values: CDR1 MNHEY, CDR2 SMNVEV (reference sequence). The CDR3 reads CATRLWRGSYNEQFF. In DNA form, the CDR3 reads TGTGCCACCAGGTTGTGGAGGGGTTCGTACAATGAGCAGTTCTTC.

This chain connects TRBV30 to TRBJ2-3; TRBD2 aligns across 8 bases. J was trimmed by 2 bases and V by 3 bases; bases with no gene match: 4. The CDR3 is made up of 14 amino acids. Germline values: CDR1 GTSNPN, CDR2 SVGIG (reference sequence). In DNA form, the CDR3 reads TGTGCCTGGAGCAGACTAGCGATCACAGATACGCAGTATTTT. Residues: CAWSRLAITDTQYF. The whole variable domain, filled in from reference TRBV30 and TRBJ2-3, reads SQTIHQWPATLVQPVGSPLSLECTVEGTSNPNLYWYRQAAGRGLQLLFYSVGIGQISSEVPQNLSASRPQDRQFILSSKKLLLSDSGFYLCAWSRLAITDTQYFGPGTRLTVL.

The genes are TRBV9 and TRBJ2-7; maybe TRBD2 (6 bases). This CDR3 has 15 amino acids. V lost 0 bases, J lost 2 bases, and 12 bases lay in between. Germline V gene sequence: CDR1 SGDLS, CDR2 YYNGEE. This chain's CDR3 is CASSVGGEPTYEQYF. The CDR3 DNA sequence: TGTGCCAGCAGCGTAGGGGGGGAACCCACCTACGAGCAGTACTTC.

Here the CDR3 reads CASSLVTGGLPNTEAFF. DNA of the CDR3: TGTGCCAGCAGCTTAGTAACAGGGGGCCTGCCGAACACTGAAGCTTTCTTT. V is TRBV7-9 and J is TRBJ1-1; TRBD1 agrees at 9 bases. CDR1 is SEHNR, CDR2 FQNEAQ, per germline (reference sequence). With V trimmed by 1 base and J by 1 base, 7 bases remained unmatched. The CDR3 spans 17 residues.

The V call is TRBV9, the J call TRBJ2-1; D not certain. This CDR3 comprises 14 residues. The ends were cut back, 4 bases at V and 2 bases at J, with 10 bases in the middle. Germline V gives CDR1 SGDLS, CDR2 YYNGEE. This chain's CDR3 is CASSPRTAYNEQFF. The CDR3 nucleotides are TGTGCCAGCAGCCCTCGCACTGCCTACAATGAGCAGTTCTTC.

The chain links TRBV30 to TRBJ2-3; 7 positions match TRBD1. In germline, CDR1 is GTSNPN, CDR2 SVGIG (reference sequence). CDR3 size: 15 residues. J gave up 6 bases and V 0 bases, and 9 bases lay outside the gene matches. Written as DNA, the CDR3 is TGTGCCTGGAGTGTAAGGGGGCTAGTGTCCGATACGCAGTATTTT. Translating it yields CAWSVRGLVSDTQYF.

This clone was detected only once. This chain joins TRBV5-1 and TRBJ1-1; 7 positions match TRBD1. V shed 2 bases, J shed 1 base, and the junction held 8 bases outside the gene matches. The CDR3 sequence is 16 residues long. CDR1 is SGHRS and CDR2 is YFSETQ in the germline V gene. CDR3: CASSFIQGGGNTEAFF. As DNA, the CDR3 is TGCGCCAGCAGCTTTATACAAGGGGGCGGGAACACTGAAGCTTTCTTT.

The CDR3 is CASRPTGLTYEQYF. The CDR3 region has the DNA TGTGCCAGCAGACCGACAGGGCTCACCTACGAGCAGTACTTC. The chain employs TRBV6-5 and TRBJ2-7, with 7 bases fitting TRBD1. With V trimmed by 6 bases and J by 2 bases, 7 bases remained unmatched. The CDR3 totals 14 residues. CDR1 is MNHEY, CDR2 SVGAGI, per germline.

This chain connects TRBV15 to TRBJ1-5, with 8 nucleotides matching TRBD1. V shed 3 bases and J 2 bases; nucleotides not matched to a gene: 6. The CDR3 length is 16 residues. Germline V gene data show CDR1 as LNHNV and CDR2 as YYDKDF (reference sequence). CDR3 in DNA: TGTGCCACCAGCAGTGTCGGACAGGGCCGCAATCAGCCCCAGCATTTT. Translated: CATSSVGQGRNQPQHF.

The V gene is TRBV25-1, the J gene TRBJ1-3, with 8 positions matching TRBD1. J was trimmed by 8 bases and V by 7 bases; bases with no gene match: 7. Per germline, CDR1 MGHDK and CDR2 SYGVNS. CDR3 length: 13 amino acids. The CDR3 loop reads CASNPTGEDTIYF. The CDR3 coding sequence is TGTGCCAGCAACCCGACAGGGGAGGACACCATATATTTT.

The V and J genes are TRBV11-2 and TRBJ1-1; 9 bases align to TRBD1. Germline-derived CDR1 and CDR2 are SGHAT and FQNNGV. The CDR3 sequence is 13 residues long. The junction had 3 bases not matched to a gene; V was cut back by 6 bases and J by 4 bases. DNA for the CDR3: TGTGCCAGCAGGGGACAGGGCGGCACTGAAGCTTTCTTT. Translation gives CASRGQGGTEAFF.

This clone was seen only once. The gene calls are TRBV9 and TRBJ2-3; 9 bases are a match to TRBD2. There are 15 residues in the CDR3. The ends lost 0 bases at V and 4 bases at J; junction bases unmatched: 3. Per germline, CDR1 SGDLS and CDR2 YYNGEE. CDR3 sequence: CASSVAGGRADTQYF. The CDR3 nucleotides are TGTGCCAGCAGCGTAGCGGGCGGGAGGGCAGATACGCAGTATTTT.

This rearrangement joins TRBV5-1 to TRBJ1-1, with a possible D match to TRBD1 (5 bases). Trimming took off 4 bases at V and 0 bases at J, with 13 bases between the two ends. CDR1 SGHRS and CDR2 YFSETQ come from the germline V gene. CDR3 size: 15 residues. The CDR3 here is CASSPKGSLNTEAFF. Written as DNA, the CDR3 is TGCGCCAGCAGCCCAAAGGGGTCCTTGAACACTGAAGCTTTCTTT. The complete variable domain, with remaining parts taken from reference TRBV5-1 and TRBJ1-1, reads KAGVTQTPRYLIKTRGQQVTLSCSPISGHRSVSWYQQTPGQGLQFLFEYFSETQRNKGNFPGRFSGRQFSNSRSEMNVSTLELGDSALYLCASSPKGSLNTEAFFGQGTRLTVV.

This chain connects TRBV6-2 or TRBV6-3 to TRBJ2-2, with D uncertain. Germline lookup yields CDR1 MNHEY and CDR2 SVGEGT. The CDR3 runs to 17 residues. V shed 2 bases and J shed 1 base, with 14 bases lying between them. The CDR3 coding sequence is TGTGCCAGCAGTTACCATTTGGGCAGCCGGAACACCGGGGAGCTGTTTTTT. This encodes CASSYHLGSRNTGELFF.

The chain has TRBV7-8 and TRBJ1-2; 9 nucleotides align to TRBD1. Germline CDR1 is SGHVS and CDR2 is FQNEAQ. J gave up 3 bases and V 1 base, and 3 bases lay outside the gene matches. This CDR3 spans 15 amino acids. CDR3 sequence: CASSLVGQGHYGYTF. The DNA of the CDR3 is TGTGCCAGCAGCTTAGTGGGACAGGGTCACTATGGCTACACCTTC.

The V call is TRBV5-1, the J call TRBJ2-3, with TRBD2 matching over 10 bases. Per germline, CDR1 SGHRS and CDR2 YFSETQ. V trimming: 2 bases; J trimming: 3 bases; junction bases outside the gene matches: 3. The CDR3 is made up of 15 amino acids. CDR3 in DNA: TGCGCCAGCAGCTTTCTAGCGGGAGAAACAGATACGCAGTATTTT. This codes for CASSFLAGETDTQYF.

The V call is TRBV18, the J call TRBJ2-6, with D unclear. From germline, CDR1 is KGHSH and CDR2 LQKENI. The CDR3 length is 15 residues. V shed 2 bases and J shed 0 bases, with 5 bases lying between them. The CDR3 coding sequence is TGTGCCAGCTCACCAGCAGGCTCTGGGGCCAACGTCCTGACTTTC. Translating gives CASSPAGSGANVLTF.

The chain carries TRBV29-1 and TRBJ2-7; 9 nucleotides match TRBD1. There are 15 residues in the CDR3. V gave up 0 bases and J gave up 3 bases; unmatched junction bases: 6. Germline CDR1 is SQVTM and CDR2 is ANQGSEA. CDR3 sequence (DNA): TGCAGCGTTGAAGATGGGGGGACAGGGATCTACGAGCAGTACGTC. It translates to CSVEDGGTGIYEQYV.

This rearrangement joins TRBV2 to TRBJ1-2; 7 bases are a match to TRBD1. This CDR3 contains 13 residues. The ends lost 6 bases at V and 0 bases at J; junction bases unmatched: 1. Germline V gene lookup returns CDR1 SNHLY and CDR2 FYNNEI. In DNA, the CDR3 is TGTGCCAGCAGAGGGACAGCTAACTATGGCTACACCTTC. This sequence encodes CASRGTANYGYTF.

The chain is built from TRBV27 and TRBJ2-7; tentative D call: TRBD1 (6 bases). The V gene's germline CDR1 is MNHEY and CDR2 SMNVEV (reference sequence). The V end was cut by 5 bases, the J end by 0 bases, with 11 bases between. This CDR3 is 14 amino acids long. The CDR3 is CASSLQGNSYEQYF. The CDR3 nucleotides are TGTGCCAGCAGTCTACAGGGAAACTCCTACGAGCAGTACTTC.

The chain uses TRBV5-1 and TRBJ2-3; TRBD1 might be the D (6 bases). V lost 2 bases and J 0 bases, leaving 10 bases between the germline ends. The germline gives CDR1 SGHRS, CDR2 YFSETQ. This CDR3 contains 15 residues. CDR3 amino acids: CASSLGTTSTDTQYF. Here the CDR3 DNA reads TGCGCCAGCAGCTTAGGGACAACTAGCACAGATACGCAGTATTTT.